This TCR beta chain appears in the sequencing data of a study of technical replicates of blood from a handful of donors. Assay used: immunoSEQ multiplex PCR; TCRdb lists only in-frame clones, some missing. The sample lists about 76,000 clones; 80% to 90% were seen once. CDR1 is MGHRA and CDR2 is YSYEKL in the germline V gene. CDR3 length: 17 amino acids. The V and J ends lost 3 bases and 4 bases, in that order; junction bases with no gene match: 5. Sequencing was performed on PBMCs. This rearrangement joins TRBV4-1 to TRBJ2-3; 15 nucleotides agree with TRBD2. This sequence originates from a human donor in good health. Some clones in this sample may be carry-over from other donors' samples. The chain's CDR3 is CASSHGLAGGLSDTQYF. Written as DNA, the CDR3 is TGCGCCAGCAGCCATGGACTAGCGGGAGGGTTGTCAGATACGCAGTATTTT.